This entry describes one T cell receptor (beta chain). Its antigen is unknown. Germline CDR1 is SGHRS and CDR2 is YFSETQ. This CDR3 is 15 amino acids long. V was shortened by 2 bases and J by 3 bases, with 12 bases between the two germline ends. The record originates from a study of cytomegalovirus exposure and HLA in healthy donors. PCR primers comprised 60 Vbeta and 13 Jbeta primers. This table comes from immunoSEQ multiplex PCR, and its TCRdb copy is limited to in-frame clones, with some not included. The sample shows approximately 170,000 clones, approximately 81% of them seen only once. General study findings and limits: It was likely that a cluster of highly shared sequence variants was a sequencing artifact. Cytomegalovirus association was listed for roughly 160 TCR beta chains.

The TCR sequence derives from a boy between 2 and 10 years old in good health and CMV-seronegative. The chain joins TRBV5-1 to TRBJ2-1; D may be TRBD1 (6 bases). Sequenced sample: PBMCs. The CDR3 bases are TGCGCCAGCAGCTTAACGGGACAAATCTACAATGAGCAGTTCTTC. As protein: CASSLTGQIYNEQFF.